These 12 T cell receptor beta chains came from one sample sequenced in a study of CD8 T cells in Susac syndrome. Reverse transcription of about 0.45 to 1 ug RNA was performed with random hexamers. TCRdb re-analysed the immunoSEQ multiplex PCR reads in MiXCR, keeping a single row per CDR3 protein. Of about 150,000 distinct CDR3 sequences in the sample, roughly 94% were seen once. The sample comprised CD8+ T cells from PBMCs. These receptors came from a human donor with multiple sclerosis.

The rearrangement links TRBV7-2 to TRBJ2-7; 7 positions match TRBD1. The CDR3 spans 13 residues. Unmatched junction bases numbered 10, after V lost 10 bases and J lost 4 bases. Germline CDR1 and CDR2: SGHTA and FQGNSA. CDR3 protein: CATSTGSLYEQYF. CDR3 DNA sequence: TGTGCCACTTCGACAGGGTCCCTTTACGAGCAGTACTTC.

This sequence joins TRBV9 and TRBJ2-3, with 9 nucleotides matching TRBD2. CDR3 length equals 17 residues. Trimming at V came to 4 bases and at J to 4 bases, leaving 13 bases not matched to a gene. The germline CDR1 and CDR2 sequences are SGDLS and YYNGEE. CDR3 amino acids: CASSHPSRGGASDTQYF. The CDR3 DNA follows: TGTGCCAGCAGCCACCCCTCTCGCGGGGGGGCATCAGATACGCAGTATTTT.

This chain joins TRBV29-1 and TRBJ1-4, with 7 bases fitting TRBD1. V shed 7 bases and J 8 bases; nucleotides not matched to a gene: 7. The CDR3 runs 12 residues. Germline V gives CDR1 SQVTM, CDR2 ANQGSEA. CDR3: CSASRGNEKLFF. The CDR3 DNA reads as TGCAGCGCGAGCAGGGGGAACGAAAAACTGTTTTTT.

The V and J genes are TRBV7-9 and TRBJ2-3, with 8 bases fitting TRBD1. Germline V gene sequence: CDR1 SEHNR, CDR2 FQNEAQ (reference sequence). V was clipped by 4 bases and J by 4 bases; unmatched bases: 7. The CDR3 is 15 amino acids. CDR3 coding DNA: TGTGCCAGCAGCTCTCGGGACAGGACAGCAGATACGCAGTATTTT. Encoded protein: CASSSRDRTADTQYF.

This clonotype was counted between two and nine times. V usage is TRBV30 and J usage is TRBJ2-7; 9 nucleotides align to TRBD2. CDR3 size: 15 residues. In germline, CDR1 is GTSNPN, CDR2 SVGIG (reference sequence). V gave up 5 bases and J gave up 1 base; unmatched junction bases: 9. CDR3 bases: TGTGCCTGGTCTACGCGGGGACTAGCATCCTACGAGCAGTACTTC. Its translation is CAWSTRGLASYEQYF.

The J gene is TRBJ2-1, the V gene TRBV9, with D possibly matching TRBD2 (7 bases). CDR3 length: 15 amino acids. Germline lookup yields CDR1 SGDLS and CDR2 YYNGEE. The V gene lost 1 base and the J gene lost 8 bases, with 16 bases spanning the gap. CDR3: CASSVYGGPSDEQFF. The CDR3 coding sequence is TGTGCCAGCAGCGTATACGGGGGGCCTTCCGATGAGCAGTTCTTC.

The J gene is TRBJ1-1, the V gene TRBV25-1, with D unresolved. The CDR3 sequence is 13 residues long. The V end was cut by 3 bases, the J end by 2 bases, with 7 bases between. The germline gives CDR1 MGHDK, CDR2 SYGVNS. CDR3 bases: TGTGCCAGCAGTGAGTATGGAAACACTGAAGCTTTCTTT. This codes for CASSEYGNTEAFF.

V and J are TRBV13 and TRBJ2-3, with D perhaps TRBD2 (7 bases). From germline, CDR1 is PRHDT and CDR2 FYEKMQ (reference sequence). V shed 5 bases and J shed 3 bases, with 12 bases lying between them. The CDR3 is 14 amino acids. The CDR3 spells CASSEGRGTDTQYF. The CDR3 nucleotides read TGTGCCAGCAGCGAGGGGAGGGGGACAGATACGCAGTATTTT.

The rearrangement uses TRBV27 and TRBJ2-1; 7 nucleotides line up with TRBD1. Looked up from germline, CDR1 is MNHEY and CDR2 is SMNVEV (reference sequence). The trim removed 6 bases at V and 2 bases at J, leaving 7 bases unmatched. CDR3 length: 15 amino acids. This CDR3 reads CASSKRDRAYNEQFF. For the CDR3, the DNA is TGTGCCAGCAGCAAAAGGGACAGAGCCTACAATGAGCAGTTCTTC.

The rearrangement links TRBV7-9 to TRBJ2-6; D not resolved. V dropped 11 bases and J dropped 1 base, with 12 bases sitting between them. The V gene's germline CDR1 is SEHNR and CDR2 FQNEAQ (reference sequence). The CDR3 contains 14 residues. CDR3 nucleotides: TGTGCCTCACGGTCTGATTCTGGGGCCAACGTCCTGACTTTC. Residues: CASRSDSGANVLTF.

The chain couples TRBV10-2 to TRBJ1-5; 10 bases agree with TRBD1. CDR3 length: 15 amino acids. Losses at the gene ends were 5 bases for V and 5 bases for J; bases not matched to a gene: 6. Germline V gene sequence: CDR1 WSHSY, CDR2 SAAADI. The CDR3 DNA sequence: TGCGCCAGCAGTCCCGACAGGGGGCTAGATCAGCCCCAGCATTTT. Its protein product is CASSPDRGLDQPQHF.

The rearrangement links TRBV20-1 to TRBJ1-3; D may be TRBD1 (6 bases). Trimming removed 5 bases at V and 3 bases at J, with 17 bases between. CDR3 length: 15 amino acids. Germline lookup yields CDR1 DFQATT and CDR2 SNEGSKA (reference sequence). CDR3 protein: CSAGAPRGYGNTIYF. CDR3 DNA sequence: TGCAGTGCTGGCGCCCCCAGGGGATATGGAAACACCATATATTTT.